Below, 20 T cell receptor beta chains from the same sample are listed, as sequenced in a study of blood T cell repertoires in COVID-19. Method: immunoSEQ multiplex PCR; TCRdb's copy keeps in-frame clones and lacks some. The sample has over 250,000 clones; 83% are singletons. Sequenced input: peripheral blood. The origin of the receptors is a woman in her forties or fifties who had recovered from COVID-19.

CDR3 amino acids: CASSPLRDKNIQYF. The CDR3 DNA sequence: TGCGCCAGCAGCCCTTTACGGGACAAAAACATTCAGTACTTC. J is TRBJ2-4 and V is TRBV10-2; D might be TRBD2 (5 bases). Trimming left V 6 bases short and J 3 bases short, with 12 bases between. This CDR3 contains 14 residues. Germline CDR1 reads WSHSY; CDR2 reads SAAADI.

This chain uses TRBV6-1 with TRBJ1-1; the D gene is possibly TRBD1 (6 bases). Looked up from germline, CDR1 is MNHNS and CDR2 is SASEGT. The V end lost 2 bases, the J end lost 1 base, and 11 bases lay between the germline ends. CDR3 length: 15 amino acids. The chain's CDR3 is CASSEQGWENTEAFF. CDR3 nucleotide sequence: TGTGCCAGCAGTGAACAGGGGTGGGAGAACACTGAAGCTTTCTTT.

This chain links TRBV5-1 with TRBJ1-6; the D gene is possibly TRBD1 (6 bases). The germline V gene encodes CDR1 SGHRS and CDR2 YFSETQ. Trimming shortened V by 1 base and J by 7 bases, and 15 bases separated the two germline ends. This CDR3 has 16 residues. The CDR3 region is CASSLNRELMNSPLHF. The CDR3 DNA reads TGCGCCAGCAGCTTGAACAGGGAACTAATGAATTCACCCCTCCACTTT.

A few counts support this clone. The same CDR3 also results from other DNA sequences found in this sample. The chain uses TRBV18 and TRBJ1-5; 8 bases are a match to TRBD1. The CDR3 is 13 residues long. Germline V CDR1 and CDR2: KGHSH, LQKENI. After removal of 3 bases from V and 7 bases from J, the junction contained 2 bases not matched to a gene. CDR3 in DNA: TGTGCCAGCTCACCGGACAGGGACCAGCCCCAGCATTTT. This encodes CASSPDRDQPQHF. Full variable domain (remainder filled in from reference TRBV18 and TRBJ1-5): NAGVMQNPRHLVRRRGQEARLRCSPMKGHSHVYWYRQLPEEGLKFMVYLQKENIIDESGMPKERFSAEFPKEGPSILRIQQVVRGDSAAYFCASSPDRDQPQHFGDGTRLSIL.

The chain has TRBV28 and TRBJ1-4, with D perhaps TRBD1 (6 bases). Germline V gene data show CDR1 as MDHEN and CDR2 as SYDVKM. There are 14 residues in the CDR3. Trimming removed 2 bases at V and 7 bases at J, with 11 bases between. CDR3 region: CASSLGGAGEKLFF. As DNA, the CDR3 is TGTGCCAGCAGTTTAGGGGGGGCAGGTGAAAAACTGTTTTTT.

This chain uses TRBV27 with TRBJ1-1; 7 bases are a match to TRBD1. J lost 3 bases, V lost 2 bases, and 6 bases had no gene match. The CDR3 has 15 residues. Germline V gene sequence: CDR1 MNHEY, CDR2 SMNVEV (reference sequence). CDR3 region: CASSLNTGVYTEAFF. For the CDR3, the DNA is TGTGCCAGCAGTTTAAATACAGGGGTTTACACTGAAGCTTTCTTT.

The chain combines TRBV6-5 with TRBJ1-1, with D perhaps TRBD1 (5 bases). The V and J ends lost 6 bases and 4 bases respectively, with 15 bases between them. The CDR3 runs 14 residues. Germline V gene data show CDR1 as MNHEY and CDR2 as SVGAGI. The CDR3 sequence: CASRSPGEFTEAFF. As DNA, the CDR3 is TGTGCCAGCAGATCACCGGGGGAGTTCACTGAAGCTTTCTTT.

J is TRBJ2-3 and V is TRBV7-9; no firm D call. Trimming cost V 0 bases and J 4 bases, with 5 bases left between them. This CDR3 has 13 amino acids. Looked up from germline, CDR1 is SEHNR and CDR2 is FQNEAQ (reference sequence). The CDR3 sequence is CASSLAFADTQYF. The DNA of the CDR3 is TGTGCCAGCAGCTTAGCGTTCGCAGATACGCAGTATTTT.

This rearrangement joins TRBV19 to TRBJ1-6, with unresolved D. The CDR3 sequence is 14 residues long. Trimming removed 1 base from V and 7 bases from J, with 8 bases in between. Germline V gene data show CDR1 as LNHDA and CDR2 as SQIVND (reference sequence). CDR3 region: CASSIGSENSPLHF. CDR3 nucleotides: TGTGCCAGTAGTATAGGGTCTGAGAATTCACCCCTCCACTTT.

The chain is built from TRBV3-1 (or the pseudogene TRBV3-2) and TRBJ2-1, with 12 bases fitting TRBD2. The J segment lost 7 bases and the V segment lost 3 bases, leaving 13 bases of the junction unmatched. Germline CDR1 is LGHDT and CDR2 is YNNKEL (reference sequence). There are 18 residues in the CDR3. Here the CDR3 reads CASSHRQGLAGGGNEQFF. CDR3 bases: TGTGCCAGCAGCCACCGCCAAGGTCTAGCGGGGGGGGGAAATGAGCAGTTCTTC.

The chain employs TRBV28 and TRBJ2-7; TRBD1 is a possible D gene (6 bases). This CDR3 contains 16 residues. Germline CDR1 and CDR2: MDHEN and SYDVKM. The V and J ends lost 2 bases and 3 bases respectively, with 17 bases between them. This CDR3 reads CASSLTPVAGDYEQYF. The CDR3 nucleotides are TGTGCCAGCAGTTTAACCCCTGTGGCAGGGGACTACGAGCAGTACTTC.

The chain uses TRBV7-2 and TRBJ2-7, with 9 bases fitting TRBD2. This CDR3 is built from 15 residues. With V trimmed by 2 bases and J by 4 bases, 6 bases remained unmatched. CDR1 and CDR2 (germline): SGHTA, FQGNSA. The chain's CDR3 is CASSLQSSGVYEQYF. The CDR3 coding sequence is TGTGCCAGCAGCTTACAGTCTAGCGGGGTTTACGAGCAGTACTTC.

The V call is TRBV5-1, the J call TRBJ2-7; 9 bases line up with TRBD2. Germline CDR1 SGHRS, CDR2 YFSETQ. V was pared by 2 bases and J by 2 bases, with 8 bases of the junction left unmatched. This CDR3 contains 16 residues. CDR3: CASSLGAGGPPYEQYF. For the CDR3, the DNA is TGCGCCAGCAGCTTAGGAGCGGGAGGCCCTCCCTACGAGCAGTACTTC.

The chain couples TRBV4-3 to TRBJ2-7; 7 bases agree with TRBD1. Germline V gives CDR1 LGHNA, CDR2 YSLEER. The CDR3 consists of 14 residues. Trimming removed 3 bases from V and 7 bases from J; junction bases left unmatched: 9. The CDR3 region is CASSQEQGPREQYF. Written as DNA, the CDR3 is TGCGCCAGCAGCCAGGAACAGGGGCCTCGGGAGCAGTACTTC.

The rearrangement joins TRBV6-2 or TRBV6-3 to TRBJ2-1; D possibly corresponds to TRBD2 (5 bases). Per the germline V gene, CDR1 is MNHEY and CDR2 is SVGEGT. The CDR3 length is 13 residues. The V end lost 6 bases, the J end lost 8 bases, and 14 bases lay between the germline ends. The CDR3 spells CASSPPGGHEQFF. Written as DNA, the CDR3 is TGTGCCAGCAGCCCACCCGGCGGGCATGAGCAGTTCTTC.

The chain combines TRBV3-1 (or the pseudogene TRBV3-2) with TRBJ2-1; D unresolved. Trimming removed 4 bases from V and 0 bases from J, with 16 bases in between. The CDR3 runs to 17 residues. Germline V gives CDR1 LGHDT, CDR2 YNNKEL (reference sequence). The CDR3 sequence is CASSPLSGLSSYNEQFF. CDR3 nucleotide sequence: TGTGCCAGCAGCCCGTTGAGTGGTCTGAGCTCCTACAATGAGCAGTTCTTC.

V is TRBV27 and J is TRBJ1-6, with TRBD1 identical over 8 bases. The CDR3 is 17 amino acids. V trimming: 5 bases; J trimming: 7 bases; junction bases outside the gene matches: 13. CDR1 is MNHEY and CDR2 is SMNVEV in the germline V gene (reference sequence). The CDR3 spells CASSRSRTGQGNSPLHF. The CDR3 DNA follows: TGTGCCAGCAGTCGTTCAAGGACAGGGCAAGGCAATTCACCCCTCCACTTT.

The chain is built from TRBV4-3 and TRBJ2-6; TRBD1 matches 9 bases. CDR1 is LGHNA, CDR2 YSLEER, per germline. The CDR3 is made up of 18 amino acids. The V segment lost 4 bases and the J segment 2 bases; nucleotides outside the gene matches: 9. CDR3: CASSPPPGQGAGANVLTF. In DNA, the CDR3 is TGCGCCAGCAGCCCCCCCCCGGGACAGGGAGCTGGGGCCAACGTCCTGACTTTC.

V and J are TRBV7-8 and TRBJ1-2, with a possible D match to TRBD1 (5 bases). The CDR3 spans 16 residues. CDR1 SGHVS and CDR2 FQNEAQ come from the germline V gene. Trimming removed 1 base at V and 4 bases at J, with 16 bases between. The CDR3 reads CASSLVPGSVIYGYTF. CDR3 DNA sequence: TGTGCCAGCAGCTTAGTCCCAGGGTCTGTAATCTATGGCTACACCTTC.

The J gene is TRBJ2-2, the V gene TRBV29-1; possible D gene TRBD2, 6 bases. Trimming cost V 2 bases and J 6 bases, with 7 bases left between them. Germline V gene lookup returns CDR1 SQVTM and CDR2 ANQGSEA. The CDR3 is 12 residues long. Here the CDR3 DNA reads TGCAGCGTTGAATCGGGGGCCGGGGAGCTGTTTTTT. Encoded protein: CSVESGAGELFF.